This T cell receptor beta chain comes out of a study of blood T cell repertoires in COVID-19. Across the study: Italy, Spain and the United States were the sources of the convalescent and acute COVID-19 samples. From T cells, B-cell-depleted T cells, or PBMCs came the material, which was cDNA or gDNA.

Authors' processing steps: Nucleated cell counts were estimated from reference gene primer amplification. Assay used: immunoSEQ multiplex PCR; TCRdb lists only in-frame clones, some missing. That table is the source of V, J and clone size, and D and trimming were worked out from the DNA. The data hold 150,000 to 200,000 clones, with 70% to 90% observed a single time. In this sample, this clone turned up a few times. The CDR3 totals 13 residues. V shed 6 bases and J 3 bases; nucleotides not matched to a gene: 6. The germline V gene encodes CDR1 SQVTM and CDR2 ANQGSEA. The V gene is TRBV29-1, the J gene TRBJ1-1; TRBD1 matches 8 bases. Input material: peripheral blood. The TCR was taken from a man aged 50 to 59 with active or convalescent COVID-19. Here the CDR3 reads CSVLDRAHTEAFF. The CDR3 nucleotides are TGCAGCGTACTGGACAGGGCCCACACTGAAGCTTTCTTT.